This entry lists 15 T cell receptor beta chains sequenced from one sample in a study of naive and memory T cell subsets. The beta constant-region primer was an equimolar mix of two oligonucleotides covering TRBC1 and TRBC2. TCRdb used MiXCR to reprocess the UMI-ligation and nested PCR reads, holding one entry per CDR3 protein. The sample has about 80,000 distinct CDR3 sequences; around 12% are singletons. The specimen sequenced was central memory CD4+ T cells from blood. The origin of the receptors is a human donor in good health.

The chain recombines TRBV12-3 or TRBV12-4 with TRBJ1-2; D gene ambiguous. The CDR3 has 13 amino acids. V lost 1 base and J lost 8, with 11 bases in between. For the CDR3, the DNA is TGTGCCAGCAGTTTAGATGGGGTAGGAGGCTACACCTTC. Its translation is CASSLDGVGGYTF.

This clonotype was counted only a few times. CDR3: CATSGNTGELFF. The DNA of the CDR3 is TGTGCTACTAGCGGGAACACCGGGGAGCTGTTTTTT. This sequence joins TRBV28 and TRBJ2-2; 8 nucleotides align to TRBD2. The CDR3 runs 12 residues. CDR1 is MDHEN and CDR2 is SYDVKM in the germline V gene.

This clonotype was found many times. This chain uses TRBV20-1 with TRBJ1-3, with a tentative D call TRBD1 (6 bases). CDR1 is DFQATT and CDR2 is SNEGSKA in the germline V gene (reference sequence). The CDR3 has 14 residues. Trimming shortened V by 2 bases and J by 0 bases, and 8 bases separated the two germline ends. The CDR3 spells CSARRQASGNTIYF. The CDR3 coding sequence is TGCAGTGCTAGAAGACAGGCCTCTGGAAACACCATATATTTT.

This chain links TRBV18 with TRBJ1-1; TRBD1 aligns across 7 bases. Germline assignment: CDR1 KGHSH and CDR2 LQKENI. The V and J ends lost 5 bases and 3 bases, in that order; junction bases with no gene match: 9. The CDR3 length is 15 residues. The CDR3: CASSSQGVQDTEAFF. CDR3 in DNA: TGTGCCAGCTCATCTCAGGGGGTTCAGGACACTGAAGCTTTCTTT.

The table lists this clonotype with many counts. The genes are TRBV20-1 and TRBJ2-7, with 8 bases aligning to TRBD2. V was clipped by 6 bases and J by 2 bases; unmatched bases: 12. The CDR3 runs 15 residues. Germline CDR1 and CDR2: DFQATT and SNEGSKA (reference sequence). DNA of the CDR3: TGCAGTGCCGACCCTCAGCGGGGGAGGACCTACGAGCAGTACTTC. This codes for CSADPQRGRTYEQYF.

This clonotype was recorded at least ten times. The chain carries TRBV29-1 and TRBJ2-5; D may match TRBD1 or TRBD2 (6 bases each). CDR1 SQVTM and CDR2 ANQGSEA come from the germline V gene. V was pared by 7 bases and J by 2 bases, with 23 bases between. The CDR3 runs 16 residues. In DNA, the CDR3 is TGCAGCGCCGTTGGGGGACTGGACAGATTACAAGAGACCCAGTACTTC. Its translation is CSAVGGLDRLQETQYF. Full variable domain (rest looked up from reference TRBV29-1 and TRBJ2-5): SAVISQKPSRDICQRGTSLTIQCQVDSQVTMMFWYRQQPGQSLTLIATANQGSEATYESGFVIDKFPISRPNLTFSTLTVSNMSPEDSSIYLCSAVGGLDRLQETQYFGPGTRLLVL.

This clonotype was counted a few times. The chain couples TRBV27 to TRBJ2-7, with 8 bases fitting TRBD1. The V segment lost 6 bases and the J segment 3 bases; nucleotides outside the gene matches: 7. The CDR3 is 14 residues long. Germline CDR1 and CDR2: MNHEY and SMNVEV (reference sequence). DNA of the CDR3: TGTGCCAGCAGCCTGACAGGGGCTAACTACGAGCAGTACTTC. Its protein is CASSLTGANYEQYF.

The CDR3 region is CSLSQGDTEAFF. CDR3 coding DNA: TGCAGCCTTTCGCAGGGCGACACTGAAGCTTTCTTT. The chain is built from TRBV29-1 and TRBJ1-1, with TRBD1 as a possible D gene (5 bases). Between the trimmed V and J ends, which lost 8 bases and 3 bases, there was a span of 13 bases. The CDR3 is made up of 12 amino acids. CDR1 SQVTM and CDR2 ANQGSEA come from the germline V gene.

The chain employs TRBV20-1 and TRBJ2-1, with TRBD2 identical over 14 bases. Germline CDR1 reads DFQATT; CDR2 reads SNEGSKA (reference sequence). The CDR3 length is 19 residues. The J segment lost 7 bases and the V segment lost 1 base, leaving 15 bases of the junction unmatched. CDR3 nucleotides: TGCAGTGCTAGAGCCAGAGGCGGGACTAGCGGGAGTATATCGAATGAGCAGTTCTTC. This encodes CSARARGGTSGSISNEQFF.

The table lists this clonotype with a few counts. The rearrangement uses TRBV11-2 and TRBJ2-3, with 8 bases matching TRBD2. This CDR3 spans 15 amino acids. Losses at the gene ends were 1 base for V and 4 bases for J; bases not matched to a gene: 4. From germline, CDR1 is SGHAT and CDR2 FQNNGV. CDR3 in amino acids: CASSLGGREADTQYF. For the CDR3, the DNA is TGTGCCAGCAGCTTAGGAGGGCGGGAGGCAGATACGCAGTATTTT.

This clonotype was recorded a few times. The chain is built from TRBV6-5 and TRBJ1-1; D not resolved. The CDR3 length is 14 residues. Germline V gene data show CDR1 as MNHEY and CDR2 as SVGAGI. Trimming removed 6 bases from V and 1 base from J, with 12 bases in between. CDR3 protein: CASRTSRENTEAFF. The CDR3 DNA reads TGTGCCAGCAGGACCAGTAGAGAGAACACTGAAGCTTTCTTT.

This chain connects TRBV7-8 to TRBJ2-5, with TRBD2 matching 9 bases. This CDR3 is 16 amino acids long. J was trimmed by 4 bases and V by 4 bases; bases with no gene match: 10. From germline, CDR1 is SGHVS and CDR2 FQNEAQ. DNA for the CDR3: TGTGCCAGCAGCTCCCGTGGCGGGAGGGGGGGAGAGACCCAGTACTTC. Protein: CASSSRGGRGGETQYF.

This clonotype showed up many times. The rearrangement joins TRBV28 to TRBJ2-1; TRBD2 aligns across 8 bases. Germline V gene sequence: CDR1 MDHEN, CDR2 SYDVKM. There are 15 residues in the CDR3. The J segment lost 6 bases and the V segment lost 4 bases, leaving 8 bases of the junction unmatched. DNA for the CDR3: TGTGCCAGCAGTTCTGCCGGGACTAGAGTCAATGAGCAGTTCTTC. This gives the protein CASSSAGTRVNEQFF.

CDR3 sequence reads: CAWSATSGRAGEQFF. CDR3 nucleotides: TGTGCCTGGAGTGCGACTAGCGGGAGGGCCGGTGAGCAGTTCTTC. This chain connects TRBV30 to TRBJ2-1; 14 positions agree with TRBD2. The CDR3 contains 15 residues. From germline, CDR1 is GTSNPN and CDR2 SVGIG (reference sequence). The J segment lost 9 bases and the V segment lost 1 base, leaving 5 bases of the junction unmatched. Full variable domain (rest looked up from reference TRBV30 and TRBJ2-1): SQTIHQWPATLVQPVGSPLSLECTVEGTSNPNLYWYRQAAGRGLQLLFYSVGIGQISSEVPQNLSASRPQDRQFILSSKKLLLSDSGFYLCAWSATSGRAGEQFFGPGTRLTVL.

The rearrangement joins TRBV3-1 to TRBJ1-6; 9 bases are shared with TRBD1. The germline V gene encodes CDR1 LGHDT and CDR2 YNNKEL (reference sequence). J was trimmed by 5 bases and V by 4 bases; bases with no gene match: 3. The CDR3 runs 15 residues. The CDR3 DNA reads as TGTGCCAGCAGCCCAAGACAGGGGGATAATTCACCCCTCCACTTT. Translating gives CASSPRQGDNSPLHF.